One sample yielded the 9 T cell receptor beta chains listed below, sequenced in a study of cytomegalovirus exposure and HLA in healthy donors (dated by TCRdb to about 2017). Receptor libraries were prepared by the immunoSEQ multiplex PCR assay. A mixture of 60 forward primers for TCR Vbeta segments and 13 reverse primers for TCR Jbeta segments was used in the multiplex PCR. In its TCRdb copy, this immuneACCESS table keeps in-frame sequences only and misses some clones. Where compared with another copy, unresolved V genes explain less than half of these, and the others have no known cause. This sample lists approximately 150,000 clones; around 78% were detected once. The top ten clones comprise 0.95% to 1.1% of the sample. Material: PBMCs. The receptors were sampled from a woman aged 35 to 49 in good health and CMV-seronegative.

The chain couples TRBV19 to TRBJ1-1, with D possibly matching TRBD1 (6 bases). Trimming took 6 bases from V and 3 from J, leaving 11 bases between them. CDR1 and CDR2 (germline): LNHDA, SQIVND (reference sequence). The CDR3 consists of 13 residues. Here the CDR3 DNA reads TGTGCCAGTAGAACACAGGGAGACACTGAAGCTTTCTTT. It specifies CASRTQGDTEAFF.

The rearrangement uses TRBV19 and TRBJ1-1, with a weak D call TRBD1 (6 bases). The V end lost 4 bases, the J end lost 4 bases, and 7 bases lay between the germline ends. Germline CDR1 and CDR2: LNHDA and SQIVND (reference sequence). This CDR3 is 12 amino acids long. The CDR3 DNA sequence: TGTGCCAGTAGTAGAGGGGGCACTGAAGCTTTCTTT. Translation gives CASSRGGTEAFF.

The table lists this clone with a few counts. V is TRBV5-5 and J is TRBJ2-1; the D is unclear. The V end lost 2 bases, the J end lost 8 bases, and 5 bases lay between the germline ends. CDR1 is SGHKS, CDR2 YYEKEE, per germline (reference sequence). CDR3 length: 11 residues. The CDR3 protein is CASSFTHEQFF. CDR3 sequence (DNA): TGTGCCAGCAGCTTCACACATGAGCAGTTCTTC.

The rearrangement joins TRBV9 to TRBJ2-6; the D gene is possibly TRBD1 (7 bases). V dropped 4 bases and J dropped 0 bases, with 14 bases sitting between them. Germline CDR1 reads SGDLS; CDR2 reads YYNGEE. This CDR3 spans 17 amino acids. CDR3 bases: TGTGCCAGCAGCCCGCGGGGACAGTCCTCTGGGGCCAACGTCCTGACTTTC. This codes for CASSPRGQSSGANVLTF.

This clone was counted between two and nine times. The chain is built from TRBV6-6 and TRBJ1-1; TRBD1 is a possible D gene (5 bases). Trimming shortened V by 6 bases and J by 1 base, and 12 bases separated the two germline ends. CDR1 is MNHNY, CDR2 SVGAGI, per germline (reference sequence). The CDR3 runs to 14 residues. The CDR3 loop is CASSLPQGNTEAFF. CDR3 in DNA: TGTGCCAGCAGCCTCCCCCAGGGGAACACTGAAGCTTTCTTT.

The rearrangement joins TRBV5-1 to TRBJ2-5, with 9 bases matching TRBD2. CDR3 length equals 17 residues. J was trimmed by 13 bases and V by 0 bases; bases with no gene match: 19. Germline CDR1 is SGHRS and CDR2 is YFSETQ. CDR3 coding DNA: TGCGCCAGCAGCTTGGGTGATTGGCTAGCGGGAATATCTTCGCTGTACTTC. Protein sequence: CASSLGDWLAGISSLYF.

This clone has more than one count but fewer than ten. The genes are TRBV2 and TRBJ2-2; D possibly corresponds to TRBD2 (5 bases). This CDR3 has 14 amino acids. Trimming removed 2 bases from V and 6 bases from J, with 10 bases in between. Germline-derived CDR1 and CDR2 are SNHLY and FYNNEI. The CDR3 region is CASSETSQAGELFF. The CDR3, as DNA: TGTGCCAGCAGTGAAACTAGTCAAGCCGGGGAGCTGTTTTTT.

This clone was seen only a few times. This chain uses TRBV27 with TRBJ2-3, with a possible D match to TRBD2 (5 bases). Germline V gene lookup returns CDR1 MNHEY and CDR2 SMNVEV (reference sequence). V dropped 2 bases and J dropped 1 base, with 13 bases sitting between them. This CDR3 has 16 residues. The CDR3: CASSLTTTGGTDTQYF. The CDR3 DNA follows: TGTGCCAGCAGTTTAACGACGACCGGGGGCACAGATACGCAGTATTTT.

The V and J genes are TRBV5-1 and TRBJ2-3; 9 bases are shared with TRBD2. Per germline, CDR1 SGHRS and CDR2 YFSETQ. The CDR3 has 16 residues. Germline trimming cut 2 bases from V and 4 bases from J; bases unmatched to any gene: 8. The CDR3 reads CASSFVSGSSADTQYF. CDR3 DNA: TGCGCCAGCAGCTTTGTTAGCGGGAGTTCGGCAGATACGCAGTATTTT.